The clone carrying this T cell receptor (beta chain) was seen more than once but under ten times. Its antigen is still unknown. This sample is part of a study of T cell repertoires in cytomegalovirus infection. CDR3 length equals 14 residues. J lost 12 bases, V lost 6 bases, and 17 bases had no gene match. The V gene's germline CDR1 is SGHTA and CDR2 FQGTGA. MiXCR, applied by TCRdb to the reads, yields one record per CDR3 protein. In the table there are about 770,000 distinct CDR3 sequences, 25% to 30% of which are singletons. Study-level findings and limits: What dominated the ex vivo response were HLA-C-restricted CMV-specific TCR beta clonotypes. Identification of carriers of CMV plus the relevant HLA was performed using cumulative public TCR beta family frequency.

The receptor was isolated from a human donor in good health (CMV status not recorded). Some clones in this sample may be carry-over from other donors' samples. The genes are TRBV7-3 and TRBJ2-7; 7 nucleotides align to TRBD2. Source: cultured CD8+ T cells from PBMCs, taken from culture after CMV antigen stimulation. The CDR3 sequence is CASSPKAGLPSRYV. CDR3 coding DNA: TGTGCCAGCAGTCCGAAAGCGGGGCTCCCCTCAAGGTACGTC.